This T cell receptor beta chain was obtained from a study of T cell repertoires in ileal Crohn's disease (dated by TCRdb to between 2018 and 2021). Study-wide context: Median disease duration was around 7.9 years, and about 40% of patients were identified as active smokers at the time of surgery. The study ran alongside a multicentre cohort designed to identify predictors of early endoscopic recurrence after ileocolonic resection. A prospective multicentre cohort supplied the 50 or so Crohn's disease patients whose TCR repertoires were analysed. A total of about 170 mucosal samples from some 60 patients were sequenced, collected from several sites on the surgical specimen and at postoperative endoscopy. A Rutgeerts score higher than i0 was the definition used for endoscopic postoperative recurrence. Postoperative therapy was given to about half of the patients, with thiopurines administered to under 12 patients and anti-TNF agents administered to some 17 patients. Surgery was performed for a complication in all patients, with stricturing disease in roughly 61% and penetrating disease in approximately 40%. Study-wide findings and limitations: Higher high-frequency clone percentages at surgery were associated with endoscopic recurrence; all patients with clonality above 26.8% (18/57) had recurrence. Mucosal CD4 and CD8 T cells were sorted and sequenced only in a subgroup of patients, the size of which was not stated. Compared with CD4 T cells, sorted CD8 T cells contained more high-frequency clones, which suggests that the mucosal expansions were mostly CD8. A significantly higher proportion of clonal expansions was observed in active smokers at surgery than in non-smokers (about 25% vs 20%, p=0.02).

Worth noting for this clone: Its antigen is currently not known. The input lacks base qualities; no much larger clone sits a single base away.

Adults with ileal or ileocolonic Crohn's disease for whom ileocolonic resection was indicated were considered eligible. Whole ileal mucosal biopsies were kept frozen at -80 degrees C prior to DNA extraction. Genomic DNA was extracted from frozen whole biopsies with a TRizol-based method and quantified on a NanoDrop 2000 spectrophotometer. About 500 nanograms of biopsy DNA per sample were submitted for commercial TCRB immunosequencing. Adaptive Biotechnology amplified the CDR3 regions from genomic DNA with a two-step multiplex PCR designed to control amplification bias. Primers covering every V and J gene segment were used in the first PCR, while barcodes and Illumina adapters were added in the second PCR. CDR3 libraries were sequenced on an Illumina instrument. Per the authors' processing: Analysis combined the vendor-provided pipelines with custom analysis of raw data in R/Bioconductor under R version 3.3.0. Clonality, which ranges from 0 to 1, was calculated as the inverse of the normalised Shannon entropy across all productive clones. High-frequency clones were defined as the share of the repertoire occupied by the top 100 clones, with only clones passing a 95% confidence test being retained. Overlap between samples was measured with the Morisita-Horn index, while repertoire diversity was measured with the Simpson index. Entries here come from immuneACCESS through TCRdb and include only in-frame sequences with V and J called. Some clones fail to appear in such tables; in the studies checked, an unresolved V gene covers under half of the shortfall, and the cause of the remainder is unknown. That table is the source of V, J and clone size, and D and trimming were worked out from the DNA. A total of about 15,000 clones appear in this sample, 50% to 75% of them only once. The ten largest clones take up 5% to 7% of the sample.

The CDR3 starts with the cysteine, ends with the phenylalanine, and has 18 residues. Only the CDR3 region is kept as DNA, spanning 54 bases read in frame from base 1. Germline trimming: 6 bases from V, 5 bases from J; junction bases outside gene matches: 17. For CDR1 and CDR2, the germline V gene lists KGHSH and LQKENI. The clonotype comes from an adult with Crohn's disease. The specimen was ileal tissue. The receptor chain draws on TRBV18 and TRBJ2-5, with 11 junctional bases fitting TRBD2. The nucleotides read TGTGCCAGCTCCCCCCGCCGCGGTAGCGGGAGGGCCGAGGAGACCCAGTACTTC. Its coded protein is CASSPRRGSGRAEETQYF. With the portions outside the CDR3 filled from the reference TRBV18 and TRBJ2-5 genes, the complete variable region becomes NAGVMQNPRHLVRRRGQEARLRCSPMKGHSHVYWYRQLPEEGLKFMVYLQKENIIDESGMPKERFSAEFPKEGPSILRIQQVVRGDSAAYFCASSPRRGSGRAEETQYFGPGTRLLVL.